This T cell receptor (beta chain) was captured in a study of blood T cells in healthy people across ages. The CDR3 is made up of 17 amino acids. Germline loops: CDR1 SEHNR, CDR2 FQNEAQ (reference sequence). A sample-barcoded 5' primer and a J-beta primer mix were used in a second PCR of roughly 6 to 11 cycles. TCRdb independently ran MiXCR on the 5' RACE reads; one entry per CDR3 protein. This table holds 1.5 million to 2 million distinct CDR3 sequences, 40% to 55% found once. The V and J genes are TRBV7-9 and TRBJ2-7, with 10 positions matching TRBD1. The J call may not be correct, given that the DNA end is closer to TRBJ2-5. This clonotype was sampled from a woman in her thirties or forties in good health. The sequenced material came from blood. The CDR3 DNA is TGTGCCAGCAGCTCGCCGGGACAGGGGACTGGTGACGAGACCCAGTACTTC. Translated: CASSSPGQGTGDETQYF.